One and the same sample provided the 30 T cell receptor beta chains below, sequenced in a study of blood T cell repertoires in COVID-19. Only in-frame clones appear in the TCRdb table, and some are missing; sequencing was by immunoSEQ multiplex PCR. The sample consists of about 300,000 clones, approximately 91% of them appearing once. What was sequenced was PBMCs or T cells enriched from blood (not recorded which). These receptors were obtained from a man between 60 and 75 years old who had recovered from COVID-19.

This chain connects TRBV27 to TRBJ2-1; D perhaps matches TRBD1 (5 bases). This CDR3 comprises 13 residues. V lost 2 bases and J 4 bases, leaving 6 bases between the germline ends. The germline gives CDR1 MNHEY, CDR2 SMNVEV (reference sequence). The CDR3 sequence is CASSLGHYNEQFF. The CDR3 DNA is TGTGCCAGCAGTTTAGGACATTACAATGAGCAGTTCTTC.

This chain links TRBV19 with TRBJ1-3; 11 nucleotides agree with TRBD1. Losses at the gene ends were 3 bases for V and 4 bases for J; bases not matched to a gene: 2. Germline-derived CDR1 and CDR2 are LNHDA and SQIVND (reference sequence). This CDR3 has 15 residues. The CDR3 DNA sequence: TGTGCCAGTAGTATCGGACAGGGGGCCGGAAACACCATATATTTT. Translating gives CASSIGQGAGNTIYF.

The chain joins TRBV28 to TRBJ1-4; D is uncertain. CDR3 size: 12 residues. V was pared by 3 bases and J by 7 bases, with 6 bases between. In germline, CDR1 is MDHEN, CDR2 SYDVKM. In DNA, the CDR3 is TGTGCCAGCAGTTTGGGAGTTGAAAAACTGTTTTTT. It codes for CASSLGVEKLFF.

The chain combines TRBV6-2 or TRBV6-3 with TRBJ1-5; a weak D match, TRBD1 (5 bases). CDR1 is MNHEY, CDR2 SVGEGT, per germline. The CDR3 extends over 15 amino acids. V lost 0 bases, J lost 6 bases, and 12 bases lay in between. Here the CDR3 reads CASSYSRGGVQPQHF. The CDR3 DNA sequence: TGTGCCAGCAGTTACTCTCGGGGAGGGGTTCAGCCCCAGCATTTT.

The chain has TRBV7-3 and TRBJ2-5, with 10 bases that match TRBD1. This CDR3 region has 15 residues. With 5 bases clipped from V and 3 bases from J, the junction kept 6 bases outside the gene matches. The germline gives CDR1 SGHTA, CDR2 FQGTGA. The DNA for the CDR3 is TGTGCCAGCAGCCGGACAGGGGGGGTGAAAGAGACCCAGTACTTC. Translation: CASSRTGGVKETQYF.

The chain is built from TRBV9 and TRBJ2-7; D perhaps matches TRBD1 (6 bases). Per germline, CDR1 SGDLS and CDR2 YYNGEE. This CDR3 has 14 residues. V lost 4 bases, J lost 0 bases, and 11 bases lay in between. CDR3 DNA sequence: TGTGCCAGCAGCTCCACAGGGAGCTCCTACGAGCAGTACTTC. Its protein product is CASSSTGSSYEQYF.

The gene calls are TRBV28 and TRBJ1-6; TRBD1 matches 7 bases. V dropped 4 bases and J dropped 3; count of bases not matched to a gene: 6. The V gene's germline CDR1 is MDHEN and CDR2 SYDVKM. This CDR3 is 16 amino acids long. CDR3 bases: TGTGCCAGCAGTTACCAGGGGGTGGGCTATAATTCACCCCTCCACTTT. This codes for CASSYQGVGYNSPLHF.

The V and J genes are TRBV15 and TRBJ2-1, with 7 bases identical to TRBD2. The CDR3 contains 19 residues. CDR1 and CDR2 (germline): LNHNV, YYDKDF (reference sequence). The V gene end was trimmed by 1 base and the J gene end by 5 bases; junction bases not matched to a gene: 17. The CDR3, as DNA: TGTGCCACCAGCAGAGTGGGAGGGAGGGCCTTCAGCGGCGACAATGAGCAGTTCTTC. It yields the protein CATSRVGGRAFSGDNEQFF.

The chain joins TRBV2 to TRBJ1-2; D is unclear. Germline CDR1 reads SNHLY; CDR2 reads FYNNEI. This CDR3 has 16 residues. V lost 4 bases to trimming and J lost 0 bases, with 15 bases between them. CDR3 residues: CASSVVTGSPNYGYTF. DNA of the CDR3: TGTGCCAGCAGTGTCGTCACGGGGTCTCCTAACTATGGCTACACCTTC.

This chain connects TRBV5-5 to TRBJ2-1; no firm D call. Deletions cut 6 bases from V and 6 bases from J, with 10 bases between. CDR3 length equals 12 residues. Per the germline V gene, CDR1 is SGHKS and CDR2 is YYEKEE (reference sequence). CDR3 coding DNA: TGTGCCAGCACGTTCCACAGCAATGAGCAGTTCTTC. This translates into CASTFHSNEQFF.

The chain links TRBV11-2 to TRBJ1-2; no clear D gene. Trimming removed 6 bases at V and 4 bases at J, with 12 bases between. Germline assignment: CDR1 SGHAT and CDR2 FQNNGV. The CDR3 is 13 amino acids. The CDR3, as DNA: TGTGCCAGCAGTCCTGGCTTTCGCTATGGCTACACCTTC. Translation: CASSPGFRYGYTF.

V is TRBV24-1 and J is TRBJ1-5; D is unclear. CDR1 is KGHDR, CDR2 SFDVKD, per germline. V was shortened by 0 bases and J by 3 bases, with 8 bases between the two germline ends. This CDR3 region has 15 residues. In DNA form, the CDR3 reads TGTGCCACCAGTGATTTGGTCAGGATCAATCAGCCCCAGCATTTT. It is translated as CATSDLVRINQPQHF.

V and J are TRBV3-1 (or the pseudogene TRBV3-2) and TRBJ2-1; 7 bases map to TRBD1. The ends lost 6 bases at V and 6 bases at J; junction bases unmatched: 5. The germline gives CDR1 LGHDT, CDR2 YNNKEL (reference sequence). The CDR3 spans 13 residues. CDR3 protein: CASRPDRVNEQFF. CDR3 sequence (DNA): TGTGCCAGCAGACCCGACAGGGTCAATGAGCAGTTCTTC.

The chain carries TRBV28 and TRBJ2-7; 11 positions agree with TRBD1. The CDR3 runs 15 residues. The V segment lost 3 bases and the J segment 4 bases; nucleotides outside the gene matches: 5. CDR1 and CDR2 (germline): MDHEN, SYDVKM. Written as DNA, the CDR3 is TGTGCCAGCAGTTTTCTTGGGACAGGGGGATACGAGCAGTACTTC. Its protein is CASSFLGTGGYEQYF. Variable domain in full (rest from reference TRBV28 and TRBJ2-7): DVKVTQSSRYLVKRTGEKVFLECVQDMDHENMFWYRQDPGLGLRLIYFSYDVKMKEKGDIPEGYSVSREKKERFSLILESASTNQTSMYLCASSFLGTGGYEQYFGPGTRLTVT.

CDR3 region: CASTEVSGSYNEQFF. The DNA of the CDR3 is TGCGCCAGCACCGAAGTCAGCGGGAGTTACAATGAGCAGTTCTTC. J is TRBJ2-1 and V is TRBV5-1, with TRBD2 identical over 8 bases. The CDR3 totals 15 residues. Trimming at V came to 6 bases and at J to 4 bases, leaving 9 bases not matched to a gene. Per germline, CDR1 SGHRS and CDR2 YFSETQ. The variable domain in full, with the rest retrieved from reference TRBV5-1 and TRBJ2-1, is KAGVTQTPRYLIKTRGQQVTLSCSPISGHRSVSWYQQTPGQGLQFLFEYFSETQRNKGNFPGRFSGRQFSNSRSEMNVSTLELGDSALYLCASTEVSGSYNEQFFGPGTRLTVL.

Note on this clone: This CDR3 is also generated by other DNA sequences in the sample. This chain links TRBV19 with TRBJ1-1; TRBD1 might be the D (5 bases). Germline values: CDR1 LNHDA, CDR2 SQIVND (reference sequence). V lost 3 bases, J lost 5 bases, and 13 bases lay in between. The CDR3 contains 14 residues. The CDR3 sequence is CASSIQGFGTEAFF. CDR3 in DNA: TGTGCCAGTAGTATCCAGGGTTTCGGGACTGAAGCTTTCTTT. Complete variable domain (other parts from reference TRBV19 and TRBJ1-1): DGGITQSPKYLFRKEGQNVTLSCEQNLNHDAMYWYRQDPGQGLRLIYYSQIVNDFQKGDIAEGYSVSREKKESFPLTVTSAQKNPTAFYLCASSIQGFGTEAFFGQGTRLTVV.

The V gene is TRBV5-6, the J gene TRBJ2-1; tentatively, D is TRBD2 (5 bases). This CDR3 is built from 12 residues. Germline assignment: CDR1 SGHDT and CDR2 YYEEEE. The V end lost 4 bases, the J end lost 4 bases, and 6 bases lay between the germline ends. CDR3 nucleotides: TGTGCCAGCAGCAGGAGGTACAATGAGCAGTTCTTC. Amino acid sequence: CASSRRYNEQFF.

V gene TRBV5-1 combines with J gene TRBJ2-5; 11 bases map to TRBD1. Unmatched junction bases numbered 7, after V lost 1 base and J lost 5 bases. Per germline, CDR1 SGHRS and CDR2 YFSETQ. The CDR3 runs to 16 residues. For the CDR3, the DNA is TGCGCCAGCAGCTTGTCACGGACAGGGGGCCACGAGACCCAGTACTTC. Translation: CASSLSRTGGHETQYF.

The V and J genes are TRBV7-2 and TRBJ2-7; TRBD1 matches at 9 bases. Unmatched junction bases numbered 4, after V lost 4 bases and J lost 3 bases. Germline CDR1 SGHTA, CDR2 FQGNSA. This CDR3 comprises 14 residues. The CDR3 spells CASSSGTGNYEQYF. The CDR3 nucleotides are TGTGCCAGCAGCTCCGGGACAGGGAACTACGAGCAGTACTTC.

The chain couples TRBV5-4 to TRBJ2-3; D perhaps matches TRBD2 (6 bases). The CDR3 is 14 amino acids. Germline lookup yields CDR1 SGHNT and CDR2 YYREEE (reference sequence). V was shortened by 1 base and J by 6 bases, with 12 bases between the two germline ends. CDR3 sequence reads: CASSLPEGGDTQYF. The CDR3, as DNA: TGTGCCAGCAGCTTGCCGGAGGGTGGGGATACGCAGTATTTT.

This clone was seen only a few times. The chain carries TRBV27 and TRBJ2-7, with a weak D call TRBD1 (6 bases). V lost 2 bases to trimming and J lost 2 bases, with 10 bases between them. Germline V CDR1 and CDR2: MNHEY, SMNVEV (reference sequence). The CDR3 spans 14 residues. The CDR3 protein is CASSLNGDTYEQYF. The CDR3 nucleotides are TGTGCCAGCAGTTTAAATGGGGACACCTACGAGCAGTACTTC.

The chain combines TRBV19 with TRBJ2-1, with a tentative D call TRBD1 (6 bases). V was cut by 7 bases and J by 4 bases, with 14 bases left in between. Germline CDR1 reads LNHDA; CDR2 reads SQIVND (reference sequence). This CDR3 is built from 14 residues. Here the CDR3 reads CASKASGTYNEQFF. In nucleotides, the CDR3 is TGTGCCAGTAAAGCCTCCGGGACATACAATGAGCAGTTCTTC.

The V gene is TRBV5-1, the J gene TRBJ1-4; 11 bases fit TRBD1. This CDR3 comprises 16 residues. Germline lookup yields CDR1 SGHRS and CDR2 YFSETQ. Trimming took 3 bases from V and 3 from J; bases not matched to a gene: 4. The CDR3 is CASSSGQGVSNEKLFF. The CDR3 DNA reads TGCGCCAGCAGCTCGGGACAGGGGGTGTCTAATGAAAAACTGTTTTTT.

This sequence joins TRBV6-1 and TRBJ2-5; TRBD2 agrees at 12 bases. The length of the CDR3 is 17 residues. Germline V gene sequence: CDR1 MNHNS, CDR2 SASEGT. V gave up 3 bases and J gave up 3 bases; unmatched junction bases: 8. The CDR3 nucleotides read TGTGCCAGCAGTGATTGGGCTAGCGGGAGGGCCGAAGAGACCCAGTACTTC. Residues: CASSDWASGRAEETQYF.

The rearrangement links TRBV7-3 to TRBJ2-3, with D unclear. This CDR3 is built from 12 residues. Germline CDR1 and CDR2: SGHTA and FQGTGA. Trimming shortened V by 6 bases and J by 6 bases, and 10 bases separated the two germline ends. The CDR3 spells CASSSTRDTQYF. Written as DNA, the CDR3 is TGTGCCAGCAGTTCAACCAGGGATACGCAGTATTTT.

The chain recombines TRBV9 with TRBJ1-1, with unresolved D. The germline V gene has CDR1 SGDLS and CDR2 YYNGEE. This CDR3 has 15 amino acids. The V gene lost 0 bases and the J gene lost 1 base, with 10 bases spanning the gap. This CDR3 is CASSVAGPGNTEAFF. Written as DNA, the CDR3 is TGTGCCAGCAGCGTAGCTGGGCCTGGGAACACTGAAGCTTTCTTT.

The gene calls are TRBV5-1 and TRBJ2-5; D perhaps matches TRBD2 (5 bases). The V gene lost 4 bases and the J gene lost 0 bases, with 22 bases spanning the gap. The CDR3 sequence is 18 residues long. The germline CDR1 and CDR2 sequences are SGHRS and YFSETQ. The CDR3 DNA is TGCGCCAGCAGCCCCCAGGTGGGCTGGACGGGAAACCAAGAGACCCAGTACTTC. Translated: CASSPQVGWTGNQETQYF. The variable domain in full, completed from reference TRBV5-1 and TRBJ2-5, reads KAGVTQTPRYLIKTRGQQVTLSCSPISGHRSVSWYQQTPGQGLQFLFEYFSETQRNKGNFPGRFSGRQFSNSRSEMNVSTLELGDSALYLCASSPQVGWTGNQETQYFGPGTRLLVL.

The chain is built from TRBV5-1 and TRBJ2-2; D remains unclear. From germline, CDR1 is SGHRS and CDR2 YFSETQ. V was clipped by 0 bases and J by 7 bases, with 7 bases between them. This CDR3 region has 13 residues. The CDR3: CASSLAVIGELFF. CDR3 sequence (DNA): TGCGCCAGCAGCTTGGCAGTAATCGGGGAGCTGTTTTTT.

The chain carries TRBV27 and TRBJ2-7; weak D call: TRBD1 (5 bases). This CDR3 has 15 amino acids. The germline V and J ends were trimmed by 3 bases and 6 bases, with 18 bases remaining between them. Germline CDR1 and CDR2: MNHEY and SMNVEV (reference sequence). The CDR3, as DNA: TGTGCCAGCAGTTTGTTCGGACAACAGCTGCGCGAGCAGTACTTC. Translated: CASSLFGQQLREQYF.

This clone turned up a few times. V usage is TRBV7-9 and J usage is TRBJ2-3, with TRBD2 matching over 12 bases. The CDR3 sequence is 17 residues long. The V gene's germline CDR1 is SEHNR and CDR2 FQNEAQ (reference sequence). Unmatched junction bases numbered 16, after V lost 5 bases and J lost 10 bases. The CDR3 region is CASSKKGLAGPFNPQYF. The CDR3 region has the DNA TGTGCCAGCAGCAAGAAGGGACTAGCGGGCCCCTTTAATCCGCAGTATTTT.